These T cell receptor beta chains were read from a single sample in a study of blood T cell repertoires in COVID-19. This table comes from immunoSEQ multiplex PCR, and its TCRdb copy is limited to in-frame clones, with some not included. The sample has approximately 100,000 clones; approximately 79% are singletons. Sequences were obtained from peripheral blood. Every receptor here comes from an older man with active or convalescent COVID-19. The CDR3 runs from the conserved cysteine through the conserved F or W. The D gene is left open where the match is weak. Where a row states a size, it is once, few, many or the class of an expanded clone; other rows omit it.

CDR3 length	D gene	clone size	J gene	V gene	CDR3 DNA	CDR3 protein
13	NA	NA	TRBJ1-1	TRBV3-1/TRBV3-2	TGTGCCAGCAGCCAAGATGGAGAGGCGGAAGCTTTCTTT	CASSQDGEAEAFF
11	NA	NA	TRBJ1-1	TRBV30	TGTGCCTGGAGTATCGTCACTGAAGCTTTCTTT	CAWSIVTEAFF
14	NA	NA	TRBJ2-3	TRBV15	TGTGCCACCAGCAGAGTACGGGGAACAGATACGCAGTATTTT	CATSRVRGTDTQYF
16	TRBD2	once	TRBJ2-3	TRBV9	TGTGCCAGCAGCGTAGGTACTAGCGTTAGCACAGATACGCAGTATTTT	CASSVGTSVSTDTQYF
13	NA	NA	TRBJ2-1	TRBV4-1	TGCGCCAGCAGCCAAGAAGAGTACAATGAGCAGTTCTTC	CASSQEEYNEQFF
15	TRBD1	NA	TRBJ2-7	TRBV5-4	TGTGCCAGCAGCAGATCAGCGGACAGGCCCGACGAGCAGTACTTC	CASSRSADRPDEQYF
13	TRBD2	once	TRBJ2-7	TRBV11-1	TGTGCCAGCAGCCTTGGGGGGGGGTACGAGCAGTACTTC	CASSLGGGYEQYF
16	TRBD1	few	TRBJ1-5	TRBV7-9	TGTGCCAGCAGCCCCTCCGGGACAGGGGTCAGTCAGCCCCAGCATTTT	CASSPSGTGVSQPQHF
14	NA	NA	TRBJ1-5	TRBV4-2	TGTGCCAGCAGCCAAGATGACGAGGATCAGCCCCAGCATTTT	CASSQDDEDQPQHF
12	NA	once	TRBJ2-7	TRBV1	TGCACCAGCAGCGCTAGCGTGGACGAGCAGTACTTC	CTSSASVDEQYF
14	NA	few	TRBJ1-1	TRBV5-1	TGCGCCAGCAGCTCACAGGGCGAAGGCACTGAAGCTTTCTTT	CASSSQGEGTEAFF
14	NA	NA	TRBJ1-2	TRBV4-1	TGCGCCAGCAGCCAAGCGGGCAGGGCCTATGGCTACACCTTC	CASSQAGRAYGYTF
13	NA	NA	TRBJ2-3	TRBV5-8	TGTGCCAGCGTACGGTACGGCACAGATACGCAGTATTTT	CASVRYGTDTQYF
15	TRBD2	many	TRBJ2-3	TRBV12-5	TGTGCTAGCAATAGCGGGAAGTCTAGCACAGATACGCAGTATTTT	CASNSGKSSTDTQYF
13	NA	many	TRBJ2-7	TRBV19	TGTGCCAGTAGTAAACAGGACACCTACGAGCAGTACTTC	CASSKQDTYEQYF
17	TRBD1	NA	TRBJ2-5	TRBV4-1	TGCGCCAGCAGCCAGAGCCAAAGCCCGGGACAGCAAGAGACCCAGTACTTC	CASSQSQSPGQQETQYF
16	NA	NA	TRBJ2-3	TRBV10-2	TGCGCCAGCAGAGGTCTCGCGGCAAGAGGCACAGATACGCAGTATTTT	CASRGLAARGTDTQYF
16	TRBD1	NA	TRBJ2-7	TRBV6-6	TGTGCCAGCAGTTACACCACCGGGACAGGGCCCTACGAGCAGTACTTC	CASSYTTGTGPYEQYF
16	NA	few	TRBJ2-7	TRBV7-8	TGTGCCAGCAGCCTGGAGAGGGTTTCAGCCAGCTACGAGCAGTACTTC	CASSLERVSASYEQYF
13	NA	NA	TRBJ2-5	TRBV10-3	TGTGCCTCAAAGAGGAGGCAGCAAGAGACCCAGTACTTC	CASKRRQQETQYF
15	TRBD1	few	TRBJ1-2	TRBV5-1	TGCGCCAGCAGCCCGGGACAGGGGGCCGGCTATGGCTACACCTTC	CASSPGQGAGYGYTF
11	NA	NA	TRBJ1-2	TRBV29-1	TGCAAATGCGGGGGGTCCGGTGGCTACACCTTC	CKCGGSGGYTF
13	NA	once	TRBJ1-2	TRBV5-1	TGCGCCAGCAGCGGGCCAGGATCCTATGGCTACACCTTC	CASSGPGSYGYTF
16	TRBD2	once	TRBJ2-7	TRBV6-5	TGTGCCAGCAGTTACTCAGGCCCGGGAGGCTCCTACGAGCAGTACTTC	CASSYSGPGGSYEQYF
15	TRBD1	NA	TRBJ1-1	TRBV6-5	TGTGCCAGCAGTCAGAGGGACAGATTGAACACTGAAGCTTTCTTT	CASSQRDRLNTEAFF
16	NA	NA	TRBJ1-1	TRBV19	TGTGCCAGTACTCCCGGAGCTCGACGGCCGGACACTGAAGCTTTCTTT	CASTPGARRPDTEAFF
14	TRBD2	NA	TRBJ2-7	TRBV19	TGTGCCAGTACCGACGGGGGGGCGTCCTACGAGCAGTACTTC	CASTDGGASYEQYF
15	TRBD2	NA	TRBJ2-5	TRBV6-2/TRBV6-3	TGTGCCAGCAGTTACCCGCCTAGCGGCCAAGAGACCCAGTACTTC	CASSYPPSGQETQYF
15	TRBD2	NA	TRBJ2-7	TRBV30	TGTGCCTGGAGTGCCCGACTAGCGGGGGGGCTCGAGCAGTACTTC	CAWSARLAGGLEQYF
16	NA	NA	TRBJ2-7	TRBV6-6	TGTGCCAGCAGTTACCGGACTGGGAGCAGCTCCTACGAGCAGTACTTC	CASSYRTGSSSYEQYF
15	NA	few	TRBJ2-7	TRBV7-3	TGTGCCAGCAGCTCATCCGGTACAGGGTCTCACGAGCAGTACTTC	CASSSSGTGSHEQYF
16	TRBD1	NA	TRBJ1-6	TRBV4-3	TGCGCCAGCAGCCTAGACAGGGGGCATGCCGGTTCACCCCTCCACTTT	CASSLDRGHAGSPLHF
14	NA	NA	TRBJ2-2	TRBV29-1	TGCAGCGTTGAAGCTGGGACAACCACCGGGGAGCTGTTTTTT	CSVEAGTTTGELFF
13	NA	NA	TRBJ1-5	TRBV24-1	TGTGCCACCAGTCGGGGGGGCAATCAGCCCCAGCATTTT	CATSRGGNQPQHF
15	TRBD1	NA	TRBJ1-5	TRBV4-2	TGTGCCAGCAGCCAAAGAGGGGGCTCGGGACAGCCCCAGCATTTT	CASSQRGGSGQPQHF
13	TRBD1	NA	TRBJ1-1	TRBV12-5	TGTGCTGCCGCGACAGGGCTAAACACTGAAGCTTTCTTT	CAAATGLNTEAFF
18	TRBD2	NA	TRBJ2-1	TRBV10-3	TGTGCCATCAGTGACCCCCGGACCCGACTAGCGGGGGAGGCCGAGCAGTTCTTC	CAISDPRTRLAGEAEQFF
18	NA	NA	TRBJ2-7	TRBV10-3	TGTGCCATCAGTGAGTCAAGTCAGGTGCCCGGGGGATCCTACGAGCAGTACTTC	CAISESSQVPGGSYEQYF
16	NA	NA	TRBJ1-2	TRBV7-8	TGTGCCAGCAACCCAACAGGATCCCGAGCTAACTATGGCTACACCTTC	CASNPTGSRANYGYTF
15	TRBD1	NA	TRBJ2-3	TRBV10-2	TGCGCCAGCAGTGAACGGACAGGGAGGTCAGATACGCAGTATTTT	CASSERTGRSDTQYF
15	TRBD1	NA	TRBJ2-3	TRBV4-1	TGCGCCAGCAGCCAAGAGGGACAGGGAACAGATACGCAGTATTTT	CASSQEGQGTDTQYF
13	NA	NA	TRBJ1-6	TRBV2	TGTGCCAGCCGGCTACAGGGTAGTACACCCCTCCACTTT	CASRLQGSTPLHF
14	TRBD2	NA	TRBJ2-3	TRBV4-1	TGCGCCAGCAGCCCGGGACTACTCACAGATACGCAGTATTTT	CASSPGLLTDTQYF
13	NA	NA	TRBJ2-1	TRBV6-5	TGTGCCAGCAGTCCGCGGGGGCTAAATGAGCAGTTCTTC	CASSPRGLNEQFF
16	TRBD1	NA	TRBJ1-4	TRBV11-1	TGTGCCAGCAGCTCCCATACGACAGGGATGGACAAGCCGCTGTTTTTT	CASSSHTTGMDKPLFF
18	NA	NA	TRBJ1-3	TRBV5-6	TGTGCCAGCAGCTTGGGAGGCGGGGGGATGGACTCTGGAAACACCATATATTTT	CASSLGGGGMDSGNTIYF
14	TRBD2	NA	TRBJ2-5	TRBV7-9	TGTGCCAGCAGCCCTCGGACTAGCAGAGAGACCCAGTACTTC	CASSPRTSRETQYF
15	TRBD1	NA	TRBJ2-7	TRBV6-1	TGTGCCAGCACCCTTCTCGGACAGGGGGCGTACGAGCAGTACTTC	CASTLLGQGAYEQYF
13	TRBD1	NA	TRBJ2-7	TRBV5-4	TGTGCCAGCAGCTTGGAACAGGGGCGCGAGCAGTACTTC	CASSLEQGREQYF
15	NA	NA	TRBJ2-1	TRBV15	TGTGCCACCAGCAGAGATCCCCAAGGGGTTGGTGAGCAGTTCTTC	CATSRDPQGVGEQFF
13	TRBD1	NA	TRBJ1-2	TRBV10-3	TGTGCCATCAGTCCACAGGGGGCGCAAGGCTACACCTTC	CAISPQGAQGYTF
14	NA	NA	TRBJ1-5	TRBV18	TGTGCCAGCTCACCACCGGGCACCAATCAGCCCCAGCATTTT	CASSPPGTNQPQHF
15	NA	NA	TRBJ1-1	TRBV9	TGTGCCAGCAGCGTAGGGTCCCCAGGACTAACTGAAGCTTTCTTT	CASSVGSPGLTEAFF
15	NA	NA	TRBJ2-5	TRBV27	TGTGCCAGCAGCCATGTTAGGGACTACCAAGAGACCCAGTACTTC	CASSHVRDYQETQYF
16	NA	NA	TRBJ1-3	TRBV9	TGTGCCAGCAGTCCAGACACTTCCAACTCTGGAAACACCATATATTTT	CASSPDTSNSGNTIYF
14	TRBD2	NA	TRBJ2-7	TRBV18	TGTGCCAGCTCACCACGCAGGGAGGGGTACGAGCAGTACTTC	CASSPRREGYEQYF
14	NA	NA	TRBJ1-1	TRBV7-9	TGTGCCAGCAGCTCAGGGAGGAGAGGGACTGAAGCTTTCTTT	CASSSGRRGTEAFF
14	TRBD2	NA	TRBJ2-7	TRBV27	TGTGCCAGCAGACCTAGCGGGGGCCCTTACGAGCAGTACTTC	CASRPSGGPYEQYF
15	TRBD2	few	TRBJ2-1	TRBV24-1	TGTGCCACCAGCCAAGGCGGGGGGACCTACAATGAGCAGTTCTTC	CATSQGGGTYNEQFF
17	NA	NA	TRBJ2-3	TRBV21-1	TGTGCCAGCAGCAAAGGGGGCCAGCGGGGGGGCACAGATACGCAGTATTTT	CASSKGGQRGGTDTQYF